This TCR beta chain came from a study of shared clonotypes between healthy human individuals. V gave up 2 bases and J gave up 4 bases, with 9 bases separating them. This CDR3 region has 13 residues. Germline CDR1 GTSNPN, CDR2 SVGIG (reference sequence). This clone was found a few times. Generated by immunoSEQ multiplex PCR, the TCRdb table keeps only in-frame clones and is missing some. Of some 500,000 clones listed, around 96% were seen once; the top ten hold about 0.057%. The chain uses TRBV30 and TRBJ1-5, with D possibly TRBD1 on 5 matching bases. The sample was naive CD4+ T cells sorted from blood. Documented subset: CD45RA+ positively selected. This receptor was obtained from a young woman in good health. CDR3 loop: CAWSRAGNQPQHF. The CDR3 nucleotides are TGTGCCTGGAGTCGGGCAGGGAATCAGCCCCAGCATTTT. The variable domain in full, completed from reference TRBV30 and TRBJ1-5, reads SQTIHQWPATLVQPVGSPLSLECTVEGTSNPNLYWYRQAAGRGLQLLFYSVGIGQISSEVPQNLSASRPQDRQFILSSKKLLLSDSGFYLCAWSRAGNQPQHFGDGTRLSIL.